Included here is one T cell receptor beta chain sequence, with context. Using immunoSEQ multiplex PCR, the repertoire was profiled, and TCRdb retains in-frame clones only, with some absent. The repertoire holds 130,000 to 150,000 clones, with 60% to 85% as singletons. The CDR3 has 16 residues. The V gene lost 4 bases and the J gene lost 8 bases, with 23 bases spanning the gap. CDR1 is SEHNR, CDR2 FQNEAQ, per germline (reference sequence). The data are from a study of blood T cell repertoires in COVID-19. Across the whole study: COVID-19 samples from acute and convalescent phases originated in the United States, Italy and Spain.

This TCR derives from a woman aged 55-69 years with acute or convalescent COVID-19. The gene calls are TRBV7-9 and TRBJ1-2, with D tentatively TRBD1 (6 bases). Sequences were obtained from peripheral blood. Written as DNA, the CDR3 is TGTGCCAGCAGCTCACCACAGGGTTCTCCTCGAGCAGGCTACACCTTC. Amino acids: CASSSPQGSPRAGYTF.